Listed here are 20 T cell receptor beta chains from one sample, sequenced in a study of blood T cell repertoires in COVID-19. The repertoire was sequenced with immunoSEQ multiplex PCR; TCRdb's copy has only in-frame clones and lacks some. The top ten hold 4.5% to 5.5% of the sample, which has 220,000 or so clones, roughly 80% seen once. The sequencing input was peripheral blood. Receptor source: a woman aged 60-70 years who had recovered from COVID-19.

Only a few counts were recorded for this clone. The chain is built from TRBV9 and TRBJ1-6; 9 bases are shared with TRBD1. Germline CDR1 reads SGDLS; CDR2 reads YYNGEE. V shed 2 bases and J 10 bases; nucleotides not matched to a gene: 7. The CDR3 contains 15 residues. The chain's CDR3 is CASSVKGQGSSPLHF. In nucleotides, the CDR3 is TGTGCCAGCAGCGTGAAGGGACAGGGATCATCACCCCTCCACTTT.

The rearrangement uses TRBV2 and TRBJ1-3, with TRBD1 identical over 7 bases. The junction had 12 bases not matched to a gene; V was cut back by 6 bases and J by 1 base. From germline, CDR1 is SNHLY and CDR2 FYNNEI. CDR3 size: 17 residues. In DNA, the CDR3 is TGTGCCAGCAGCCTTACGGACCAGGGGGGTTCTGGAAACACCATATATTTT. As protein: CASSLTDQGGSGNTIYF. The full variable domain, with the rest looked up from reference TRBV2 and TRBJ1-3, is EPEVTQTPSHQVTQMGQEVILRCVPISNHLYFYWYRQILGQKVEFLVSFYNNEISEKSEIFDDQFSVERPDGSNFTLKIRSTKLEDSAMYFCASSLTDQGGSGNTIYFGEGSWLTVV.

This chain links TRBV6-2 or TRBV6-3 with TRBJ2-7, with TRBD1 identical over 8 bases. The CDR3 has 17 amino acids. The V and J ends lost 2 bases and 1 base, in that order; junction bases with no gene match: 10. CDR1 MNHEY and CDR2 SVGEGT come from the germline V gene. CDR3 sequence: CASSYRSGQGGSYEQYF. CDR3 DNA sequence: TGTGCCAGCAGTTACCGATCCGGACAGGGAGGATCCTACGAGCAGTACTTC.

This chain joins TRBV7-3 and TRBJ2-5; tentatively, D is TRBD2 (7 bases). V was clipped by 3 bases and J by 4 bases, with 12 bases between them. This CDR3 spans 14 amino acids. Germline assignment: CDR1 SGHTA and CDR2 FQGTGA. CDR3 residues: CASSFGGQGETQYF. DNA of the CDR3: TGTGCCAGCAGCTTCGGGGGGCAAGGAGAGACCCAGTACTTC.

The rearrangement links TRBV10-3 to TRBJ2-3, with 10 bases matching TRBD2. CDR3 length: 15 amino acids. V trimming: 9 bases; J trimming: 4 bases; junction bases outside the gene matches: 10. CDR1 ENHRY and CDR2 SYGVKD come from the germline V gene. The CDR3 sequence is CAITRASGGADTQYF. In nucleotides, the CDR3 is TGTGCCATTACCCGGGCTAGCGGGGGTGCAGATACGCAGTATTTT.

This sequence joins TRBV2 and TRBJ1-1, with 10 bases matching TRBD1. The germline V gene encodes CDR1 SNHLY and CDR2 FYNNEI. The CDR3 has 15 amino acids. V trimming: 3 bases; J trimming: 0 bases; junction bases outside the gene matches: 1. The CDR3 reads CASSEDRGLNTEAFF. The DNA of the CDR3 is TGTGCCAGCAGTGAGGACAGGGGGTTGAACACTGAAGCTTTCTTT. The full variable domain, completed using reference TRBV2 and TRBJ1-1, is EPEVTQTPSHQVTQMGQEVILRCVPISNHLYFYWYRQILGQKVEFLVSFYNNEISEKSEIFDDQFSVERPDGSNFTLKIRSTKLEDSAMYFCASSEDRGLNTEAFFGQGTRLTVV.

The chain combines TRBV7-2 with TRBJ2-5; the match to TRBD2 covers 11 bases. The junction had 8 bases not matched to a gene; V was cut back by 5 bases and J by 6 bases. Germline CDR1 is SGHTA and CDR2 is FQGNSA. This CDR3 is built from 15 residues. The CDR3 here is CASSDDSGGAKTQYF. In DNA form, the CDR3 reads TGTGCCAGCAGCGACGATAGCGGGGGGGCCAAGACCCAGTACTTC.

The V and J genes are TRBV7-2 and TRBJ1-2; D is unresolved. The CDR3 has 14 amino acids. Germline CDR1 reads SGHTA; CDR2 reads FQGNSA. V was cut by 1 base and J by 6 bases, with 12 bases left in between. The CDR3 protein is CASSLELAGHGYTF. CDR3 sequence (DNA): TGTGCCAGCAGCTTAGAGTTGGCAGGCCATGGCTACACCTTC.

This chain joins TRBV3-1 (or the pseudogene TRBV3-2) and TRBJ2-5; 9 bases are shared with TRBD2. The CDR3 is 16 amino acids. The V gene end was trimmed by 4 bases and the J gene end by 5 bases; junction bases not matched to a gene: 11. CDR1 is LGHDT, CDR2 YNNKEL, per germline (reference sequence). CDR3 bases: TGTGCCAGCAGCCCCAGGGGAGCGGGGGGCCTGGAGACCCAGTACTTC. Amino acid sequence: CASSPRGAGGLETQYF.

This rearrangement joins TRBV18 to TRBJ1-6; D is undetermined. The length of the CDR3 is 13 residues. V shed 2 bases and J shed 10 bases, with 9 bases lying between them. Germline V CDR1 and CDR2: KGHSH, LQKENI. The CDR3 loop reads CASSPGSRSPLHF. CDR3 sequence (DNA): TGTGCCAGCTCACCAGGTAGTAGATCACCCCTCCACTTT.

The chain uses TRBV10-1 and TRBJ2-3; the D gene is possibly TRBD2 (7 bases). The CDR3 contains 18 residues. Germline values: CDR1 WNHNN, CDR2 SYGVQD (reference sequence). The ends were cut back, 0 bases at V and 2 bases at J, with 18 bases in the middle. The CDR3 DNA reads as TGCGCCAGCAGTGAGTCGACATATGGCGGGGGCTTCACAGATACGCAGTATTTT. It yields the protein CASSESTYGGGFTDTQYF.

V and J are TRBV5-1 and TRBJ2-5; D might be TRBD2 (6 bases). The germline V gene encodes CDR1 SGHRS and CDR2 YFSETQ. The CDR3 totals 14 residues. V was trimmed by 0 bases and J by 5 bases, leaving 11 bases between them. The CDR3 coding sequence is TGCGCCAGCAGCTTGGACGGGGGATGGGAGACCCAGTACTTC. This codes for CASSLDGGWETQYF.

In the case of this clone: The same CDR3 arises from other DNA sequences in this sample as well. The V gene is TRBV7-2, the J gene TRBJ1-1, with D possibly matching TRBD1 (5 bases). This CDR3 comprises 13 residues. CDR1 and CDR2 from the germline V gene are SGHTA and FQGNSA. V was cut by 2 bases and J by 1 base, with 5 bases left in between. The CDR3 region is CASSLRGNTEAFF. CDR3 nucleotide sequence: TGTGCCAGCAGCTTAAGGGGGAACACTGAAGCTTTCTTT.

This sequence joins TRBV11-3 and TRBJ2-6; the match to TRBD1 covers 8 bases. After removal of 5 bases from V and 2 bases from J, the junction contained 8 bases not matched to a gene. The CDR3 totals 17 residues. Germline-derived CDR1 and CDR2 are SGHNT and YENEEA. CDR3 bases: TGTGCCAGCAGCCTCAGACAGGGGCCGGCTGGGGCCAACGTCCTGACTTTC. Residues: CASSLRQGPAGANVLTF.

This rearrangement joins TRBV7-8 to TRBJ2-1; a weak D match, TRBD2 (6 bases). CDR3 length: 15 residues. Germline values: CDR1 SGHVS, CDR2 FQNEAQ. V lost 0 bases and J 0 bases, leaving 6 bases between the germline ends. This CDR3 is CASSLAGLSYNEQFF. CDR3 DNA: TGTGCCAGCAGCTTAGCGGGACTCTCCTACAATGAGCAGTTCTTC. The whole variable domain, remainder taken from reference TRBV7-8 and TRBJ2-1, is GAGVSQSPRYKVAKRGQDVALRCDPISGHVSLFWYQQALGQGPEFLTYFQNEAQLDKSGLPSDRFFAERPEGSVSTLKIQRTQQEDSAVYLCASSLAGLSYNEQFFGPGTRLTVL.

The gene calls are TRBV29-1 and TRBJ2-7; 9 nucleotides match TRBD1. The CDR3 length is 15 residues. Germline CDR1 SQVTM, CDR2 ANQGSEA. Trimming took 1 base from V and 8 from J; bases not matched to a gene: 12. CDR3 DNA: TGCAGCGTTGAAGCGTCTCCGGGACAGGGTACGAAGCAGTACTTC. Amino acid sequence: CSVEASPGQGTKQYF.

The rearrangement links TRBV4-1 to TRBJ1-2, with a tentative D call TRBD1 (5 bases). This CDR3 region has 16 residues. Looked up from germline, CDR1 is MGHRA and CDR2 is YSYEKL. The V gene lost 7 bases and the J gene lost 3 bases, with 21 bases spanning the gap. CDR3 in DNA: TGCGCCAGCACGCCCCCGGGGAGGGGACGAGACTATGGCTACACCTTC. This gives the protein CASTPPGRGRDYGYTF.

The V gene is TRBV7-2, the J gene TRBJ1-1, with TRBD1 matching over 7 bases. This CDR3 has 13 amino acids. J gave up 0 bases and V 5 bases, and 0 bases lay outside the gene matches. The germline V gene has CDR1 SGHTA and CDR2 FQGNSA. The CDR3 DNA is TGTGCCAGCAGCCAGGGGGTGAACACTGAAGCTTTCTTT. Translating it yields CASSQGVNTEAFF.

The rearrangement uses TRBV6-5 and TRBJ2-1; 11 bases line up with TRBD1. The CDR3 loop spans 15 amino acids. With V trimmed by 6 bases and J by 4 bases, 5 bases remained unmatched. Germline V gives CDR1 MNHEY, CDR2 SVGAGI. CDR3 protein: CASRPGQGVYNEQFF. Written as DNA, the CDR3 is TGTGCCAGCAGGCCGGGACAGGGGGTATACAATGAGCAGTTCTTC.

V gene TRBV7-3 combines with J gene TRBJ2-7; D may be TRBD1 (5 bases). V lost 5 bases, J lost 1 base, and 9 bases lay in between. The CDR3 runs 13 residues. Germline V lookup: CDR1 SGHTA, CDR2 FQGTGA. The CDR3 here is CASSLDSSYEQYF. As DNA, the CDR3 is TGTGCCAGCAGCCTAGACAGTTCCTACGAGCAGTACTTC. Variable domain in full (rest from reference TRBV7-3 and TRBJ2-7): GAGVSQTPSNKVTEKGKYVELRCDPISGHTALYWYRQSLGQGPEFLIYFQGTGAADDSGLPNDRFFAVRPEGSVSTLKIQRTERGDSAVYLCASSLDSSYEQYFGPGTRLTVT.